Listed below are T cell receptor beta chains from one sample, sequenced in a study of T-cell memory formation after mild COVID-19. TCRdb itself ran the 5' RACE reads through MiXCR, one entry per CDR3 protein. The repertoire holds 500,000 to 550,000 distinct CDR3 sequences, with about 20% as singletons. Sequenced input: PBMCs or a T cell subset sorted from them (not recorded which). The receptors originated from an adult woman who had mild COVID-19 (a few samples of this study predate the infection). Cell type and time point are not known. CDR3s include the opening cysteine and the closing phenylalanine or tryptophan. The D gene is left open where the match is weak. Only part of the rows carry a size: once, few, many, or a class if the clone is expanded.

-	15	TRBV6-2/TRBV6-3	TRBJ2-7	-	CASSLPGTRAYEQYF	TGTGCCAGCAGTCTCCCCGGGACACGGGCCTACGAGCAGTACTTC
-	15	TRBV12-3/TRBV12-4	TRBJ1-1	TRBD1	CASSTGQVVNTEAFF	TGTGCCAGCAGTACGGGACAGGTTGTCAACACTGAAGCTTTCTTT
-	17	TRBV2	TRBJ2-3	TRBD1	CASSKGGPGQMSDTQYF	TGTGCCAGCAGTAAAGGGGGACCGGGACAGATGTCAGATACGCAGTATTTT
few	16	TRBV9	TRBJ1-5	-	CASSHGGGGVGQPQHF	TGTGCCAGCAGCCACGGAGGGGGGGGCGTAGGTCAGCCCCAGCATTTT
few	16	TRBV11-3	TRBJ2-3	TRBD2	CASSSGLAESTDTQYF	TGTGCCAGCAGCTCGGGACTAGCGGAAAGCACAGATACGCAGTATTTT
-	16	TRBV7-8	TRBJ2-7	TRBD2	CASSLIGGTSFHEQYF	TGTGCCAGCAGCTTGATTGGGGGGACTAGTTTCCACGAGCAGTACTTC
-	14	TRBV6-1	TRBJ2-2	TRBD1	CASRDRADTGELFF	TGTGCCAGCAGGGACAGGGCGGACACCGGGGAGCTGTTTTTT
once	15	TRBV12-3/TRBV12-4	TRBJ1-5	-	CASSLAKGPNQPQHF	TGTGCCAGCAGTTTAGCGAAAGGACCCAATCAGCCCCAGCATTTT
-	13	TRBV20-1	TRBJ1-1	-	CSAERALNTEAFF	TGCAGTGCTGAGAGGGCCTTGAACACTGAAGCTTTCTTT
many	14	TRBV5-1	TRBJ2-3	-	CASSLGRAEDTQYF	TGCGCCAGCAGCTTGGGCAGGGCGGAAGATACGCAGTATTTT
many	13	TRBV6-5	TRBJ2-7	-	CASSPHLRGIQYF	TGTGCCAGCAGTCCCCACCTTAGGGGTATCCAGTACTTC
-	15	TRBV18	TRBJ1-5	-	CASSSSGIAAQPQHF	TGTGCCAGCTCATCCTCGGGGATTGCGGCTCAGCCCCAGCATTTT
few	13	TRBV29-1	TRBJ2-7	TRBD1	CSAGTGQTREQYF	TGCAGCGCGGGTACGGGACAGACGAGGGAGCAGTACTTC
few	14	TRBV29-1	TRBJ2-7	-	CSVEDQPGPSEQYF	TGCAGCGTTGAAGATCAACCAGGGCCCTCCGAGCAGTACTTC
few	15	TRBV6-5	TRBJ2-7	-	CASSYSGTAPYEQYF	TGTGCCAGCAGTTACTCCGGGACGGCCCCATACGAGCAGTACTTC
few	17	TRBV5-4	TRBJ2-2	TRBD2	CASSYQTSGRARGELFF	TGTGCCAGCAGCTATCAGACTAGCGGGAGGGCCCGCGGGGAGCTGTTTTTT
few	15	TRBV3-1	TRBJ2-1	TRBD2	CASSFGTSVVNEQFF	TGTGCCAGCAGCTTCGGGACTAGCGTCGTCAATGAGCAGTTCTTC
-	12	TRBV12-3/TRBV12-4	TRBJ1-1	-	CASSMGWGEAFF	TGTGCCAGCAGTATGGGGTGGGGTGAAGCTTTCTTT
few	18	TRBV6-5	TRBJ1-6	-	CASSFYRGRSSYNSPLHF	TGTGCCAGCAGTTTTTACCGGGGCAGAAGCTCCTATAATTCACCCCTCCACTTT
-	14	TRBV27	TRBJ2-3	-	CASSFSRLADTQYF	TGTGCCAGCAGTTTCTCTCGACTAGCAGATACGCAGTATTTT
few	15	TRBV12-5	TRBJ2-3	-	CASGLVLDSPDTQYF	TGTGCTAGTGGTTTGGTACTGGACAGTCCAGATACGCAGTATTTT
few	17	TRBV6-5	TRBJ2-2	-	CASSYSSFQGNTGELFF	TGTGCCAGCAGTTACTCGTCTTTTCAGGGGAACACCGGGGAGCTGTTTTTT
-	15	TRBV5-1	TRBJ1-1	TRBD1	CASSGRQGLGTEAFF	TGCGCCAGCAGCGGAAGACAGGGGTTGGGGACTGAAGCTTTCTTT
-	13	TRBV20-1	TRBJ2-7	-	CSASPILALEQYF	TGCAGTGCTAGTCCCATTCTAGCTCTCGAGCAGTACTTC
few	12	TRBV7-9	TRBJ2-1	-	CASSFHGLEQFF	TGTGCCAGCAGCTTTCATGGTCTGGAGCAGTTCTTC
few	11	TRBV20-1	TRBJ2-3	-	CSARDLEGQYF	TGCAGTGCTAGAGATCTAGAGGGGCAGTATTTT
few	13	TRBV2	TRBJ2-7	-	CASRTGESGEQYF	TGTGCCAGCAGGACTGGGGAAAGTGGGGAGCAGTACTTC
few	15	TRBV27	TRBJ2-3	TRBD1	CASRGTGGATDTQYF	TGTGCCAGCAGGGGGACAGGGGGCGCGACAGATACGCAGTATTTT
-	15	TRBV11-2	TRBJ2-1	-	CASSLYGIGDNEQFF	TGTGCCAGCAGCTTATATGGAATAGGGGACAATGAGCAGTTCTTC
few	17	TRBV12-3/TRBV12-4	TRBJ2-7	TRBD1	CASSLGTWDRGPVEQYF	TGTGCCAGCAGTTTAGGCACCTGGGACAGGGGGCCTGTCGAGCAGTACTTC
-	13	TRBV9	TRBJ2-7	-	CASSVGGDYEQYF	TGTGCCAGCAGCGTCGGAGGGGATTACGAGCAGTACTTC
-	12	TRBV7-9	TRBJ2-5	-	CASSLWLETQYF	TGTGCCAGCAGCTTATGGTTAGAGACCCAGTACTTC
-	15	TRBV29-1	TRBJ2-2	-	CSVERPTANTGELFF	TGCAGCGTTGAGCGACCTACAGCGAACACCGGGGAGCTGTTTTTT
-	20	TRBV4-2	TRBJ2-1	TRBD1	CASSLRGHIDKSSTYNEQFF	TGTGCCAGCAGCCTCAGGGGGCATATTGACAAAAGCTCTACCTACAATGAGCAGTTCTTC
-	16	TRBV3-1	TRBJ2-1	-	CASSHTGTPAYNEQFF	TGTGCCAGCAGCCATACCGGGACTCCAGCCTACAATGAGCAGTTCTTC
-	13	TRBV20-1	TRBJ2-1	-	CSAQVGAMYEQFF	TGCAGTGCTCAAGTGGGGGCCATGTATGAGCAGTTCTTC
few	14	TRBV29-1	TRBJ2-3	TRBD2	CSVPAPGGSDTQYF	TGCAGCGTCCCTGCACCGGGGGGGTCAGATACGCAGTATTTT
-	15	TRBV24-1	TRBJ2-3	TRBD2	CATSDLAGGADTQYF	TGTGCCACCAGTGATTTAGCGGGAGGAGCAGATACGCAGTATTTT
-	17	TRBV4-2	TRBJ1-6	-	CASSQVLGSSYNSPLHF	TGTGCCAGCAGCCAAGTATTAGGGAGCTCCTATAATTCACCCCTCCACTTT